The 29 T cell receptor beta chains listed next were all sequenced from one sample in a study of molecular identifiers for immune sequencing clone quantification. MiXCR, applied by TCRdb to the PCR reads, yields one record per CDR3 protein. This table has about 36,000 distinct CDR3 sequences, approximately 18% appearing once. Sequencing input: naive CD8+ T cells from blood, with Jurkat cell RNA spiked in. Subset of the sample: FACS-sorted CD8+CD4-CCR7+CD45RA+ naive T cells. These TCRs come from a human donor in good health. Some libraries in this study had Jurkat cell RNA spiked in.

This clonotype was seen ten or more times. The chain combines TRBV2 with TRBJ2-3; 10 nucleotides match TRBD2. V shed 4 bases, J shed 0 bases, and the junction held 4 bases outside the gene matches. CDR3 length equals 16 residues. Germline-derived CDR1 and CDR2 are SNHLY and FYNNEI. The CDR3 DNA reads as TGTGCCAGCAGTGCCGTAGCGGGAGGAAGCACAGATACGCAGTATTTT. This sequence encodes CASSAVAGGSTDTQYF.

This clonotype was counted a few times. The chain couples TRBV28 to TRBJ2-1; tentative D call: TRBD1 (5 bases). V was clipped by 7 bases and J by 2 bases, with 18 bases between them. The germline gives CDR1 MDHEN, CDR2 SYDVKM. The CDR3 is 16 residues long. The CDR3 protein is CASTPQGYGTYNEQFF. The CDR3 DNA sequence: TGTGCCAGCACCCCCCAGGGATACGGCACCTACAATGAGCAGTTCTTC.

About this clonotype: This clone may be a read error of a much larger clone one base away. The chain links TRBV29-1 to TRBJ2-7, with D possibly TRBD2 on 5 matching bases. CDR3 size: 11 residues. Germline V gene lookup returns CDR1 SQVTM and CDR2 ANQGSEA. The V and J ends lost 2 bases and 9 bases respectively, with 11 bases between them. The CDR3 DNA reads TGCAGCGTTGAATGGCGGGCCGGGCAGTACTTC. Translated, it gives CSVEWRAGQYF.

The CDR3 sequence is CASSHRPYGGRDTQYF. The CDR3 DNA reads TGTGCCAGCAGCCACAGGCCTTACGGGGGACGAGATACGCAGTATTTT. The chain uses TRBV27 and TRBJ2-3; tentatively, D is TRBD2 (6 bases). Trimming left V 6 bases short and J 5 bases short, with 21 bases between. CDR3 size: 16 residues. Germline CDR1 and CDR2: MNHEY and SMNVEV (reference sequence).

Worth noting for this clonotype: A much more abundant neighbour one base away suggests this may be a read error. The chain has TRBV29-1 and TRBJ2-5, with 8 bases aligning to TRBD2. V gave up 8 bases and J gave up 4 bases; unmatched junction bases: 12. Per germline, CDR1 SQVTM and CDR2 ANQGSEA. This CDR3 has 14 residues. CDR3 in DNA: TGCAGCACTCCCGCGGGACTAGTGGGAGAGACCCAGTACTTC. Translation gives CSTPAGLVGETQYF.

This clonotype occurred many times. The V and J genes are TRBV13 and TRBJ2-2, with D possibly being TRBD2 (6 bases). The germline V gene has CDR1 PRHDT and CDR2 FYEKMQ (reference sequence). Between the trimmed V and J ends, which lost 0 bases and 5 bases, there was a span of 13 bases. The CDR3 has 16 amino acids. Here the CDR3 DNA reads TGTGCCAGCAGCTTAGGCCGGGGGAGTGAGACCGGGGAGCTGTTTTTT. Translating it yields CASSLGRGSETGELFF.

This clonotype was recorded many times. The chain couples TRBV7-9 to TRBJ2-3; no reliable D call. Germline CDR1 and CDR2: SEHNR and FQNEAQ (reference sequence). The V gene lost 1 base and the J gene lost 1 base, with 6 bases spanning the gap. CDR3 length: 14 residues. This chain's CDR3 is CASSLGPRTDTQYF. The CDR3 DNA is TGTGCCAGCAGCTTAGGCCCTCGCACAGATACGCAGTATTTT.

This clonotype has a single count. The junction departs from the called germline gene at one end, perhaps through a read error. The chain is built from TRBV6-2 or TRBV6-3 and TRBJ2-2; D possibly corresponds to TRBD2 (5 bases). The CDR3 runs to 13 residues. Per germline, CDR1 MNHEY and CDR2 SVGEGT. In nucleotides, the CDR3 is TGTGCCAGCAGTTACTCTAACACCGGGGAGCTGTCTTTT. It encodes CASSYSNTGELSF.

This clonotype was picked up many times. The CDR3 nucleotides are TGTGCCAGCAGCTTTCGGTTAGGCAATCAGCCCCAGCATTTT. Amino acids: CASSFRLGNQPQHF. The rearrangement uses TRBV5-6 and TRBJ1-5; unclear D gene. Germline V gene data show CDR1 as SGHDT and CDR2 as YYEEEE. The V end lost 2 bases, the J end lost 2 bases, and 8 bases lay between the germline ends. This CDR3 has 14 amino acids.

This clonotype was seen a handful of times. For the CDR3, the DNA is TGTGCCAGCAGTTTTAACCTTGCCTACGAGCAGTACTTC. Its protein is CASSFNLAYEQYF. The rearrangement links TRBV28 to TRBJ2-7, with D hard to call. Trimming stripped 3 bases from V and 2 bases from J, with 8 bases between. Germline CDR1 is MDHEN and CDR2 is SYDVKM. There are 13 residues in the CDR3.

This chain links TRBV4-3 with TRBJ2-2; D remains unclear. CDR3 size: 14 residues. Looked up from germline, CDR1 is LGHNA and CDR2 is YSLEER. V lost 4 bases and J 2 bases, leaving 8 bases between the germline ends. CDR3 DNA: TGCGCCAGCAGCCCATTACCAAACACCGGGGAGCTGTTTTTT. Amino acids: CASSPLPNTGELFF.

In regard to this clonotype: A much larger clone sits a single nucleotide away, making a read error possible. This chain links TRBV5-5 with TRBJ1-5; 9 nucleotides align to TRBD1. Trimming cost V 4 bases and J 6 bases; bases outside gene matches: 5. CDR1 SGHKS and CDR2 YYEKEE come from the germline V gene (reference sequence). The CDR3 is 14 residues long. The CDR3 here is CASSPETGGQPQHF. The CDR3, as DNA: TGTGCCAGCAGCCCCGAGACAGGGGGTCAGCCCCAGCATTTT.

The table lists this clonotype with many counts. The V call is TRBV29-1, the J call TRBJ2-5; 7 positions agree with TRBD1. Germline lookup yields CDR1 SQVTM and CDR2 ANQGSEA. V lost 3 bases, J lost 7 bases, and 11 bases stayed unmatched. The CDR3 is 14 residues long. The CDR3: CSVDHDRDRVTQYF. The CDR3 DNA sequence: TGCAGCGTTGACCACGACAGGGACCGGGTGACCCAGTACTTC. Using reference TRBV29-1 and TRBJ2-5 for the parts outside the CDR3, the full variable domain is SAVISQKPSRDICQRGTSLTIQCQVDSQVTMMFWYRQQPGQSLTLIATANQGSEATYESGFVIDKFPISRPNLTFSTLTVSNMSPEDSSIYLCSVDHDRDRVTQYFGPGTRLLVL.

This clonotype was observed many times. The chain couples TRBV12-3 or TRBV12-4 to TRBJ1-1, with a possible D match to TRBD1 (6 bases). The ends were cut back, 0 bases at V and 8 bases at J, with 13 bases in the middle. This CDR3 is built from 14 residues. The CDR3 sequence: CASSLAGGGLEAFF. The DNA for the CDR3 is TGTGCCAGCAGTTTAGCAGGGGGGGGGTTGGAAGCTTTCTTT.

This chain links TRBV6-2 or TRBV6-3 with TRBJ2-7; D is possibly TRBD1 or TRBD2 (5 bases each). V was trimmed by 6 bases and J by 2 bases, leaving 14 bases between them. This CDR3 has 14 residues. Germline assignment: CDR1 MNHEY and CDR2 SVGEGT. The CDR3 DNA sequence: TGTGCCAGCAGCTCATACGGGGCTCCCTACGAGCAGTACTTC. Protein sequence: CASSSYGAPYEQYF.

In its sample, this clonotype was seen many times. The rearrangement links TRBV9 to TRBJ2-1, with D hard to call. Trimming stripped 0 bases from V and 9 bases from J, with 19 bases between. This CDR3 has 16 residues. Germline loops: CDR1 SGDLS, CDR2 YYNGEE. The CDR3 protein is CASSVGGTDYRIEQFF. CDR3 DNA sequence: TGTGCCAGCAGCGTAGGGGGAACAGATTATCGTATTGAGCAGTTCTTC.

The J gene is TRBJ2-7, the V gene TRBV12-3 or TRBV12-4; no clear D gene. The CDR3 runs 14 residues. With 5 bases removed from V and 4 bases from J, the gap between germline ends came to 15 bases. This chain's CDR3 is CASSPVSPAYEQYF. Here the CDR3 DNA reads TGTGCCAGCAGTCCCGTCTCTCCGGCGTACGAGCAGTACTTC.

This clonotype occurred many times. V is TRBV28 and J is TRBJ2-7, with unresolved D. CDR1 and CDR2 (germline): MDHEN, SYDVKM. CDR3 size: 14 residues. V lost 5 bases, J lost 0 bases, and 11 bases lay in between. CDR3 coding DNA: TGTGCCAGCAGTGCGGACGTTAGCTCCTACGAGCAGTACTTC. This gives the protein CASSADVSSYEQYF.

The chain combines TRBV7-8 with TRBJ1-4; D remains unclear. V lost 5 bases to trimming and J lost 4 bases, with 11 bases between them. Looked up from germline, CDR1 is SGHVS and CDR2 is FQNEAQ. The CDR3 consists of 14 residues. The CDR3 sequence is CASSPRRLNEKLFF. The CDR3 bases are TGTGCCAGCAGCCCTAGACGGCTTAATGAAAAACTGTTTTTT. The variable domain in full, with the rest retrieved from reference TRBV7-8 and TRBJ1-4, is GAGVSQSPRYKVAKRGQDVALRCDPISGHVSLFWYQQALGQGPEFLTYFQNEAQLDKSGLPSDRFFAERPEGSVSTLKIQRTQQEDSAVYLCASSPRRLNEKLFFGSGTQLSVL.

CDR3: CASSLDRPNEQFF. CDR3 nucleotide sequence: TGTGCCAGCAGTTTAGACAGACCCAATGAGCAGTTCTTC. The rearrangement uses TRBV28 and TRBJ2-1, with D possibly matching TRBD1 (5 bases). CDR3 length: 13 residues. Germline CDR1 reads MDHEN; CDR2 reads SYDVKM. Trimming shortened V by 2 bases and J by 6 bases, and 8 bases separated the two germline ends.

This clonotype was observed a handful of times. The genes are TRBV11-2 and TRBJ2-7; TRBD2 might be the D (6 bases). CDR1 and CDR2 from the germline V gene are SGHAT and FQNNGV. Trimming pared 1 base from V and 4 bases from J, leaving 14 bases between. This CDR3 spans 15 amino acids. CDR3 region: CASSLGHGRRYEQYF. The DNA of the CDR3 is TGTGCCAGCAGCTTAGGACACGGGAGAAGGTACGAGCAGTACTTC.

The sample holds a few counts of this clonotype. The V gene is TRBV2, the J gene TRBJ2-3; D gene uncertain. This CDR3 has 10 residues. Trimming cost V 7 bases and J 5 bases, with 4 bases left between them. CDR1 and CDR2 from the germline V gene are SNHLY and FYNNEI. CDR3 nucleotides: TGTGCCAGCACGGGAGATACGCAGTATTTT. Its protein product is CASTGDTQYF.

Many counts were recorded for this clonotype. The J gene is TRBJ2-7, the V gene TRBV7-9; 9 positions agree with TRBD1. The V gene end was trimmed by 5 bases and the J gene end by 7 bases; junction bases not matched to a gene: 12. The CDR3 totals 15 residues. The germline V gene encodes CDR1 SEHNR and CDR2 FQNEAQ (reference sequence). The CDR3 DNA follows: TGTGCCAGCAGCAGGCCGGGACAGGGCTTGGGGGAGCAGTACTTC. Its translation: CASSRPGQGLGEQYF.

The table lists this clonotype with many counts. The chain joins TRBV27 to TRBJ1-2, with 7 bases that match TRBD1. CDR1 is MNHEY and CDR2 is SMNVEV in the germline V gene (reference sequence). CDR3 length equals 11 residues. The V gene end was trimmed by 7 bases and the J gene end by 7 bases; junction bases not matched to a gene: 3. CDR3 sequence: CASTSGGGYTF. The CDR3 nucleotides are TGTGCCAGCACCTCAGGGGGTGGCTACACCTTC.

This clonotype was found many times. The chain is built from TRBV4-3 and TRBJ2-1, with D hard to call. Germline loops: CDR1 LGHNA, CDR2 YSLEER. V was trimmed by 4 bases and J by 4 bases, leaving 14 bases between them. The CDR3 runs to 15 residues. CDR3 DNA sequence: TGCGCCAGCAGCCGGAGAGGTGAGCTTTACAATGAGCAGTTCTTC. Translating gives CASSRRGELYNEQFF.

This clonotype was picked up many times. Here the CDR3 DNA reads TGTGCCAGCAGATCCTCCGGGACAGACATAGAAAAACTGTTTTTT. Protein sequence: CASRSSGTDIEKLFF. The chain couples TRBV12-3 or TRBV12-4 to TRBJ1-4; 7 nucleotides align to TRBD1. The CDR3 length is 15 residues. V was pared by 6 bases and J by 8 bases, with 12 bases of the junction left unmatched.

At least ten counts were recorded for this clonotype. The chain recombines TRBV9 with TRBJ2-1; 8 bases map to TRBD1. The J segment lost 3 bases and the V segment lost 4 bases, leaving 6 bases of the junction unmatched. Germline V CDR1 and CDR2: SGDLS, YYNGEE. This CDR3 contains 15 residues. The CDR3 DNA reads as TGTGCCAGCAGCCGGGACAGGTACGGCTACAATGAGCAGTTCTTC. Its translation: CASSRDRYGYNEQFF. Looking up the rest from reference TRBV9 and TRBJ2-1 gives the full variable domain: DSGVTQTPKHLITATGQRVTLRCSPRSGDLSVYWYQQSLDQGLQFLIQYYNGEERAKGNILERFSAQQFPDLHSELNLSSLELGDSALYFCASSRDRYGYNEQFFGPGTRLTVL.

Worth noting for this clonotype: A much larger clone differs from this one at a single base, so this may be a read error. CDR3 region: CASSSPGASADTQYF. CDR3 coding DNA: TGTGCCAGCAGCTCCCCGGGGGCTAGCGCAGATACGCAGTATTTT. This rearrangement joins TRBV7-9 to TRBJ2-3; D possibly uses TRBD1 or TRBD2 (6 bases each). The CDR3 spans 15 residues. Germline CDR1 SEHNR, CDR2 FQNEAQ (reference sequence). Trimming shortened V by 4 bases and J by 4 bases, and 15 bases separated the two germline ends. The full variable domain, completed using reference TRBV7-9 and TRBJ2-3, is DTGVSQNPRHKITKRGQNVTFRCDPISEHNRLYWYRQTLGQGPEFLTYFQNEAQLEKSRLLSDRFSAERPKGSFSTLEIQRTEQGDSAMYLCASSSPGASADTQYFGPGTRLTVL.

This clonotype was seen repeatedly, ten times or more. In nucleotides, the CDR3 is TGTGCCAGCAGCTTCTCCCAGGGTCCCACTGAAGCTTTCTTT. This codes for CASSFSQGPTEAFF. The chain uses TRBV7-2 and TRBJ1-1; the D gene is possibly TRBD1 (5 bases). The CDR3 is made up of 14 amino acids. Per the germline V gene, CDR1 is SGHTA and CDR2 is FQGNSA. The germline V and J ends were trimmed by 3 bases and 4 bases, with 12 bases remaining between them.